The 15 T cell receptor beta chains below were found in one sample sequenced in a study of T-cell memory formation after mild COVID-19. TCRdb processed the 5' RACE reads anew with MiXCR; each CDR3 protein has one entry. The data contain hundreds of thousands of distinct CDR3 sequences, 15% to 20% of them singletons. The material sequenced was PBMCs or a T cell subset sorted from them (not recorded which). These receptors were collected from a man between 18 and 35 years old who had mild COVID-19 (a few samples of this study predate the infection). Cell type and time point are not known.

Here the CDR3 reads CASRASGSSYNEQFF. For the CDR3, the DNA is TGTGCCAGCAGGGCAAGCGGTAGCTCCTACAATGAGCAGTTCTTC. The chain joins TRBV7-9 to TRBJ2-1, with D maybe TRBD2 (5 bases). The CDR3 consists of 15 residues. Germline V lookup: CDR1 SEHNR, CDR2 FQNEAQ (reference sequence). The V end was cut by 6 bases, the J end by 0 bases, with 12 bases between.

This clonotype was seen a few times. The chain combines TRBV6-6 with TRBJ2-7, with D unclear. The ends were cut back, 6 bases at V and 3 bases at J, with 9 bases in the middle. This CDR3 has 12 residues. Germline lookup yields CDR1 MNHNY and CDR2 SVGAGI (reference sequence). CDR3 sequence (DNA): TGTGCCAGCAGCAACCCTCTCTACGAGCAGTACTTC. Translated, it gives CASSNPLYEQYF.

V is TRBV4-1 and J is TRBJ2-7, with 9 bases aligning to TRBD1. V shed 2 bases and J 3 bases; nucleotides not matched to a gene: 5. Germline V gene sequence: CDR1 MGHRA, CDR2 YSYEKL. The CDR3 consists of 15 residues. CDR3 loop: CASSQSMDRGYEQYF. The CDR3 nucleotides are TGCGCCAGCAGCCAATCGATGGACAGGGGCTACGAGCAGTACTTC.

About this clonotype itself: The conserved closing phenylalanine or tryptophan is absent in this CDR3, likely reflecting a read error. The V gene is TRBV7-9, the J gene TRBJ2-5, with 7 bases fitting TRBD2. From germline, CDR1 is SEHNR and CDR2 FQNEAQ (reference sequence). The ends lost 3 bases at V and 3 bases at J; junction bases unmatched: 1. This CDR3 has 13 residues. Here the CDR3 reads CASSFLAEETQYL. The DNA of the CDR3 is TGTGCCAGCAGCTTCCTAGCGGAAGAGACCCAGTACTTA.

This clonotype was seen ten or more times. The chain couples TRBV5-6 to TRBJ2-6; D might be TRBD2 (6 bases). This CDR3 region has 15 residues. Trimming took off 4 bases at V and 0 bases at J, with 8 bases between the two ends. The germline gives CDR1 SGHDT, CDR2 YYEEEE. The DNA for the CDR3 is TGTGCCAGCAGCACGGACTACTCTGGGGCCAACGTCCTGACTTTC. Protein sequence: CASSTDYSGANVLTF.

This clonotype appeared a single time. The rearrangement uses TRBV6-1 and TRBJ1-2; TRBD1 might be the D (5 bases). The ends were cut back, 3 bases at V and 8 bases at J, with 19 bases in the middle. The CDR3 sequence is 15 residues long. Germline CDR1 and CDR2: MNHNS and SASEGT. The CDR3, as DNA: TGTGCCAGCAGTGATGGCGACAGCCTTACTGAGGGCTACACCTTC. It translates to CASSDGDSLTEGYTF.

This clonotype was detected only a few times. The chain has TRBV7-2 and TRBJ2-3; a weak D match, TRBD1 (6 bases). V was clipped by 1 base and J by 0 bases, with 17 bases between them. Germline V gene sequence: CDR1 SGHTA, CDR2 FQGNSA. This CDR3 region has 18 residues. CDR3 in amino acids: CASSLGYGAGVSTDTQYF. The CDR3 DNA reads as TGTGCCAGCAGCTTAGGGTACGGAGCAGGGGTTAGCACAGATACGCAGTATTTT.

In its sample, this clonotype was seen a few times. The chain has TRBV24-1 and TRBJ2-1; D unclear. V lost 5 bases and J 6 bases, leaving 10 bases between the germline ends. This CDR3 region has 13 residues. Germline V CDR1 and CDR2: KGHDR, SFDVKD. CDR3 bases: TGTGCCACCAGTGCGCCTATGGGCAATGAGCAGTTCTTC. It codes for CATSAPMGNEQFF.

The chain links TRBV11-2 to TRBJ1-1; D uncertain. Trimming shortened V by 3 bases and J by 3 bases, and 11 bases separated the two germline ends. This CDR3 region has 14 residues. The germline V gene has CDR1 SGHAT and CDR2 FQNNGV. Here the CDR3 reads CASSLWRGDTEAFF. The CDR3 DNA follows: TGTGCCAGCAGCTTGTGGCGAGGCGACACTGAAGCTTTCTTT.

This chain links TRBV6-6 with TRBJ2-7; D is possibly TRBD2 (5 bases). Per the germline V gene, CDR1 is MNHNY and CDR2 is SVGAGI (reference sequence). This CDR3 region has 13 residues. CDR3 sequence: CASSYGVREHLKV. CDR3 nucleotide sequence: TGTGCCAGCAGTTACGGTGTTCGGGAACACCTCAAGGTC.

J is TRBJ2-3 and V is TRBV4-3; no reliable D call. Germline values: CDR1 LGHNA, CDR2 YSLEER. The CDR3 runs 13 residues. Trimming removed 3 bases at V and 4 bases at J, with 8 bases between. The CDR3 DNA follows: TGCGCCAGCAGCCACCTCTTATCAGATACGCAGTATTTT. It translates to CASSHLLSDTQYF.

J is TRBJ2-2 and V is TRBV5-1; possible D gene TRBD1, 5 bases. The germline V and J ends were trimmed by 3 bases and 1 base, with 13 bases remaining between them. The germline V gene encodes CDR1 SGHRS and CDR2 YFSETQ. CDR3 size: 16 residues. For the CDR3, the DNA is TGCGCCAGCAGCTCGGTGTGGGGCCTGAACACCGGGGAGCTGTTTTTT. Amino acids: CASSSVWGLNTGELFF.

This chain connects TRBV5-1 to TRBJ2-5, with D perhaps matching TRBD2 (6 bases). Per germline, CDR1 SGHRS and CDR2 YFSETQ. The V gene lost 2 bases and the J gene lost 3 bases, with 14 bases spanning the gap. CDR3 length: 15 residues. The CDR3: CASSFLKGGKETQYF. The DNA for the CDR3 is TGCGCCAGCAGCTTTTTAAAGGGAGGAAAAGAGACCCAGTACTTC.

This chain joins TRBV7-9 and TRBJ1-6; the D gene is possibly TRBD1 (5 bases). CDR1 is SEHNR and CDR2 is FQNEAQ in the germline V gene (reference sequence). The length of the CDR3 is 17 residues. Trimming took off 3 bases at V and 1 base at J, with 13 bases between the two ends. In DNA form, the CDR3 reads TGTGCCAGCAGCTTCTCAGGGTCGGCTTCCTATAATTCACCCCTCCACTTT. Its translation is CASSFSGSASYNSPLHF.

This clonotype showed up just a few times. The chain employs TRBV5-4 and TRBJ1-1, with TRBD1 matching 8 bases. The CDR3 totals 17 residues. The germline V gene has CDR1 SGHNT and CDR2 YYREEE (reference sequence). The V segment lost 2 bases and the J segment 0 bases; nucleotides outside the gene matches: 9. CDR3 loop: CASSFEIRTGMNTEAFF. The CDR3 nucleotides are TGTGCCAGCAGCTTCGAAATAAGGACAGGGATGAACACTGAAGCTTTCTTT.